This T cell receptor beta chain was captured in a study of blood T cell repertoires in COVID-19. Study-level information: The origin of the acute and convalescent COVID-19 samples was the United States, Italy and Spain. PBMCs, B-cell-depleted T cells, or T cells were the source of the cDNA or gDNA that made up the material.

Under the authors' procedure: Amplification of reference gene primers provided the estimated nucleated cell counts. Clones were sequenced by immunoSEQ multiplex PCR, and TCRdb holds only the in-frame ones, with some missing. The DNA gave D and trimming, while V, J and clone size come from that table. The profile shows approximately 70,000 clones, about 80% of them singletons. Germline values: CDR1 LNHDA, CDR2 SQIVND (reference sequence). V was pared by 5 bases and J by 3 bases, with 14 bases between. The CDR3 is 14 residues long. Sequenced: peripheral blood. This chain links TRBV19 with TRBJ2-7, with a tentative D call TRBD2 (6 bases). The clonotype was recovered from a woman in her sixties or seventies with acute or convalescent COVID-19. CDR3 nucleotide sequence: TGTGCCAGTAGTCCTTGGACCGGGGGCTACGAGCAGTACTTC. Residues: CASSPWTGGYEQYF. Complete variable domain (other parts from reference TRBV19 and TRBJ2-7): DGGITQSPKYLFRKEGQNVTLSCEQNLNHDAMYWYRQDPGQGLRLIYYSQIVNDFQKGDIAEGYSVSREKKESFPLTVTSAQKNPTAFYLCASSPWTGGYEQYFGPGTRLTVT.